Listed here is a single T cell receptor (beta chain). The record originates from a study of T cell changes during pregnancy in multiple sclerosis. Trimming shortened V by 3 bases and J by 2 bases, and 10 bases separated the two germline ends. Germline V gives CDR1 SEHNR, CDR2 FQNEAQ (reference sequence). The CDR3 has 14 residues. Sequenced by immunoSEQ multiplex PCR; TCRdb stores in-frame clones only, minus some. The table records under 65,000 clones, roughly 93% of them present only once. The sequencing used CD8+ T cells from peripheral blood mononuclear cells, collected in the second trimester of pregnancy. The chain recombines TRBV7-9 with TRBJ1-2; a weak D match, TRBD1 (6 bases). The receptor's source is a female donor with multiple sclerosis, enrolled in a pregnancy study. CDR3: CASSLSQGNYGYTF. CDR3 nucleotide sequence: TGTGCCAGCAGCTTGTCGCAGGGGAACTATGGCTACACCTTC.